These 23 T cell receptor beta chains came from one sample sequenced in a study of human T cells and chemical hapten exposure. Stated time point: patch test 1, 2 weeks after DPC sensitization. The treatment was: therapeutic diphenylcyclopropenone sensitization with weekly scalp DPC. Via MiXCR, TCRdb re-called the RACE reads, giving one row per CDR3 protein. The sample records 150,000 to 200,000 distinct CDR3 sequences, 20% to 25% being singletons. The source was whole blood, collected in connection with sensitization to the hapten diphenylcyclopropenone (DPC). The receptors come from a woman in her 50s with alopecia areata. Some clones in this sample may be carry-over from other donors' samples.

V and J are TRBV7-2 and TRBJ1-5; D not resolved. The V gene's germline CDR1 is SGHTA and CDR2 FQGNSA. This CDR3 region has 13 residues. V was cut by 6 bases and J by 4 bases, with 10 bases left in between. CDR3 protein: CASREGRNQPQHF. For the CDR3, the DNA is TGTGCCAGCAGAGAGGGCAGAAATCAGCCCCAGCATTTT.

The CDR3: CSVEDGAEQYF. The DNA of the CDR3 is TGCAGCGTTGAAGATGGAGCCGAGCAGTACTTC. V gene TRBV29-1 combines with J gene TRBJ2-7; D not resolved. CDR1 and CDR2 from the germline V gene are SQVTM and ANQGSEA. This CDR3 has 11 residues. The V end was cut by 0 bases, the J end by 6 bases, with 6 bases between.

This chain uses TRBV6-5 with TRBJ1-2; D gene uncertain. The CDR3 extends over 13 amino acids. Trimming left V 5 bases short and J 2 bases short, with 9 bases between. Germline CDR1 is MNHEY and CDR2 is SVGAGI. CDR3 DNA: TGTGCCAGCAGTCCCAATCCCAACTATGGCTACACCTTC. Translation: CASSPNPNYGYTF.

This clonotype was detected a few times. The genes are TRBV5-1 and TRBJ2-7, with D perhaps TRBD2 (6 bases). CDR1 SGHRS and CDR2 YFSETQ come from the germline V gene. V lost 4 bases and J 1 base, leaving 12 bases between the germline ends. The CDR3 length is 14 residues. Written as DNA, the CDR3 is TGCGCCAGCAGCCTGGGAGGACTGTCCTACGAGCAGTACTTC. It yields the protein CASSLGGLSYEQYF.

The CDR3 coding sequence is TGTGCCACCAGTGACCCCCGAGAGGTCAATGAGCAGTTCTTC. It yields the protein CATSDPREVNEQFF. The gene calls are TRBV24-1 and TRBJ2-1, with no clear D. This CDR3 region has 14 residues. Germline loops: CDR1 KGHDR, CDR2 SFDVKD. Trimming shortened V by 4 bases and J by 6 bases, and 12 bases separated the two germline ends.

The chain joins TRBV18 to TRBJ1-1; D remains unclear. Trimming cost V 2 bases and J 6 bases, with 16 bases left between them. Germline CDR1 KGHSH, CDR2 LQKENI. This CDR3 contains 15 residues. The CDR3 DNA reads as TGTGCCAGCTCACCAAATACAATAGGGAGGCCTGAAGCTTTCTTT. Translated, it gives CASSPNTIGRPEAFF.

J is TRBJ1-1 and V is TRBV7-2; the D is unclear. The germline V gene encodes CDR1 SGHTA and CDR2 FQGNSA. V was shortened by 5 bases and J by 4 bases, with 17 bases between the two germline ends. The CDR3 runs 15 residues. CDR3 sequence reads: CASSREGSRGTEAFF. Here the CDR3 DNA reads TGTGCCAGCAGCAGGGAGGGCTCGCGAGGCACTGAAGCTTTCTTT.

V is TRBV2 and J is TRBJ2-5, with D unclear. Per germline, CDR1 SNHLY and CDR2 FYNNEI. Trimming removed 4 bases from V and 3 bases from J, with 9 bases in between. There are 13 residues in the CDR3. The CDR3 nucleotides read TGTGCCAGCAGTGTCAGACTGGAAGAGACCCAGTACTTC. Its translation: CASSVRLEETQYF.

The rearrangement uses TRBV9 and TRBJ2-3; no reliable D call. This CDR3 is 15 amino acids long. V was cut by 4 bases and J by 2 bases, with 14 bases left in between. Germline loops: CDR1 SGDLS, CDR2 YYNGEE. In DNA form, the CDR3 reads TGTGCCAGCAGCCCAATTACCCCCCCCACAGATACGCAGTATTTT. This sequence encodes CASSPITPPTDTQYF.

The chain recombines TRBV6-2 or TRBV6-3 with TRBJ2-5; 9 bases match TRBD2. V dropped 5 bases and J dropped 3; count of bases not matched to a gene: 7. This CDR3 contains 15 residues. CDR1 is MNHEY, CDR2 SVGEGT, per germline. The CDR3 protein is CASSIATSGKETQYF. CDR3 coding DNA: TGTGCCAGCAGTATCGCGACTAGCGGAAAAGAGACCCAGTACTTC.

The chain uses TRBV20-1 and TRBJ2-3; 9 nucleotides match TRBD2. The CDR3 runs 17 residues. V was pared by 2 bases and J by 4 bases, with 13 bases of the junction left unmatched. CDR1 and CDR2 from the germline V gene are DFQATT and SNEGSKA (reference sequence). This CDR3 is CSARSPGSGREADTQYF. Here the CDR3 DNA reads TGCAGTGCTAGATCCCCGGGTAGCGGGAGAGAGGCAGATACGCAGTATTTT.

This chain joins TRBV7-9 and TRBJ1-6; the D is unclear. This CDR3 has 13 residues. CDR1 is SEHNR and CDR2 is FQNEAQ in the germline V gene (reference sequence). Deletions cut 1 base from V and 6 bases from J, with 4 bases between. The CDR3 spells CASSLGPNSPLHF. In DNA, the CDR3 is TGTGCCAGCAGCTTAGGGCCTAATTCACCCCTCCACTTT.

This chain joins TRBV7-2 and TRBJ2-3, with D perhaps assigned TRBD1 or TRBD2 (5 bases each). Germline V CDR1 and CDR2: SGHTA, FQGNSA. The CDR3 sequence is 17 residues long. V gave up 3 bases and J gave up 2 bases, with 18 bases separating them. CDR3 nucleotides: TGTGCCAGCAGCTTCTTCCGGGACCTCATTTCCACAGATACGCAGTATTTT. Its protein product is CASSFFRDLISTDTQYF.

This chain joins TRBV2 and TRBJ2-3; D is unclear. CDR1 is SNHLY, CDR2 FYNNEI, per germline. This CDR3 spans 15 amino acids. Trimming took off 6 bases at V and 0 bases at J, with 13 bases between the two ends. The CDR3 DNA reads TGTGCCAGCAGACTGGCGACCTCTAGCACAGATACGCAGTATTTT. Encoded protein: CASRLATSSTDTQYF.

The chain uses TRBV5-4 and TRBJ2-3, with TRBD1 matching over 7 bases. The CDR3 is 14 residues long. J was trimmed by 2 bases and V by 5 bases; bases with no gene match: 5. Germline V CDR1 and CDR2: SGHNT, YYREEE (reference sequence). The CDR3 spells CASRSGQFTDTQYF. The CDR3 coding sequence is TGTGCCAGCAGATCGGGACAGTTCACAGATACGCAGTATTTT.

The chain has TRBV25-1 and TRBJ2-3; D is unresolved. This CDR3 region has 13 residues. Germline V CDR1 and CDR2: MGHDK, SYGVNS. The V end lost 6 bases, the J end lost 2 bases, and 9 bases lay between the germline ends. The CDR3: CASRVKLTDTQYF. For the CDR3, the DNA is TGTGCCAGCAGGGTAAAACTCACAGATACGCAGTATTTT.

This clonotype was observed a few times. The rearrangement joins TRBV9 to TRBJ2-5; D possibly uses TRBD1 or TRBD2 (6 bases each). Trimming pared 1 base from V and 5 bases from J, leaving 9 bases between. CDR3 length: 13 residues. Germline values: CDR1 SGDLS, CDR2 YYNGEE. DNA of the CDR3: TGTGCCAGCAGCGTAAGAGGGGGGGAGACCCAGTACTTC. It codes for CASSVRGGETQYF.

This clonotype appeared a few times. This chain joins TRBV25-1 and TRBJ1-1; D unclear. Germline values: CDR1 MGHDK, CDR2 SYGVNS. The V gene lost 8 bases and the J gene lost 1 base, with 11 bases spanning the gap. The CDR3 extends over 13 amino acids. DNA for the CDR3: TGTGCCAGCGTGGGATATACGAACACTGAAGCTTTCTTT. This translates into CASVGYTNTEAFF.

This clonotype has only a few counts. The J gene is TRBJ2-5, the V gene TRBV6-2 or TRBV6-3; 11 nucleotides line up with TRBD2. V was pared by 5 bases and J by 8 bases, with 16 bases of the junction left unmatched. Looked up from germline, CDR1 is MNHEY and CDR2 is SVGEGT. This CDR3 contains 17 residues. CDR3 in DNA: TGTGCCAGCAGTGCCGGGACTAGCGGAGCCTGGGGTCGAACCCAGTACTTC. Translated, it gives CASSAGTSGAWGRTQYF.

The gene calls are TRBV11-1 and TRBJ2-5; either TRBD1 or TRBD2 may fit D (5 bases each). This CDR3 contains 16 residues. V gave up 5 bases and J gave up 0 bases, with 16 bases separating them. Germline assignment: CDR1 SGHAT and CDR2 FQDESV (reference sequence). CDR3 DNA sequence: TGTGCCAGCAGCCAGCGGACAAACGAGGACCAAGAGACCCAGTACTTC. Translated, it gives CASSQRTNEDQETQYF. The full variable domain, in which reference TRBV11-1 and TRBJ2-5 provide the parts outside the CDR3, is EAEVAQSPRYKITEKSQAVAFWCDPISGHATLYWYRQILGQGPELLVQFQDESVVDDSQLPKDRFSAERLKGVDSTLKIQPAELGDSAMYLCASSQRTNEDQETQYFGPGTRLLVL.

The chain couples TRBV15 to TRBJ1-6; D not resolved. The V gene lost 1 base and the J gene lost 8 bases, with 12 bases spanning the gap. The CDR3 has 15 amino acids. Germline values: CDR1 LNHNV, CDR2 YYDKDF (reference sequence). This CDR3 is CATSRGIGRDSPLHF. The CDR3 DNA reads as TGTGCCACCAGCAGAGGTATAGGGAGGGATTCACCCCTCCACTTT.

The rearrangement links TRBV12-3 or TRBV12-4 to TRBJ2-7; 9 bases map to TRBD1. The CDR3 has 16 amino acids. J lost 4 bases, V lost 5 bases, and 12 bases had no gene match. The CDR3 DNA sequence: TGTGCCAGCAGTGGAACCGGGACAGGGTTTGGGTACGAGCAGTACTTC. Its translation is CASSGTGTGFGYEQYF.

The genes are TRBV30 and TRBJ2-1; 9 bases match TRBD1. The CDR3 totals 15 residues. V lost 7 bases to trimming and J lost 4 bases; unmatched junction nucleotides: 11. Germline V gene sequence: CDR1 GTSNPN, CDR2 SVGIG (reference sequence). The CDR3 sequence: CASTRDRVTYNEQFF. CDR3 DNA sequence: TGTGCCTCCACCCGGGACAGGGTTACTTACAATGAGCAGTTCTTC.